The rows below give T cell receptor beta chains drawn from one sample of a study of spatial heterogeneity in lung cancer. Via MiXCR, TCRdb re-called the 5' RACE reads, giving one row per CDR3 protein. The sample carries roughly 5,700 distinct CDR3 sequences, approximately 15% recorded once. This material consisted of lung tumor tissue, taken at surgery. All receptors derive from a male donor with early-stage non-small cell lung cancer. The CDR3 runs from the conserved cysteine through the conserved F or W. The D gene is left open where the match is weak. The listing skips clone size in some rows; elsewhere it reads once, few, many or a size class.

V,size,J,D,DNA,CDR3
TRBV28,medium-sized,TRBJ2-7,.,TGTGCCAGCAATTCGCCCCCACAGGTCATCTACGAGCAGTACTTC,CASNSPPQVIYEQYF
TRBV29-1,medium-sized,TRBJ1-2,.,TGCAGCGTTGAAGATTCGTTCAAATTTGGCTACACCTTC,CSVEDSFKFGYTF
TRBV5-1,medium-sized,TRBJ2-5,.,TGCGCCAGCAGCTTGGTCCGGGGGCCTCAAGAGACCCAGTACTTC,CASSLVRGPQETQYF
TRBV9,medium-sized,TRBJ1-6,TRBD1,TGTGCCAGCAGCGTGACAGGGGGTGATTCACCCCTCCACTTT,CASSVTGGDSPLHF
TRBV6-5,.,TRBJ2-5,.,TGTGCCAGCAGTTACACAGAACCGGGACTCGGGGAGACCCAGTACTTC,CASSYTEPGLGETQYF
TRBV5-1,medium-sized,TRBJ2-1,.,TGCGCCAGCAGCTCGCGGATCTCATTCTTC,CASSSRISFF
TRBV6-2/TRBV6-3,medium-sized,TRBJ1-1,.,TGTGCCAGCAGTTACGGCAGGGTTGAAGCTTTCTTT,CASSYGRVEAFF
TRBV7-9,medium-sized,TRBJ2-7,.,TGTGCCAGCAGCTTGCAAGGTCGCGCCTACGAGCAGTACTTC,CASSLQGRAYEQYF
TRBV21-1,medium-sized,TRBJ2-3,.,TGTGCCAGCAGCCCCCGGACTAGCGGGCCATTCCCTGATACGCAGTATTTT,CASSPRTSGPFPDTQYF
TRBV4-3,medium-sized,TRBJ2-5,TRBD1,TGCGCCAGCAGCGTCGGGACAGGGTGGCGAGAGACCCAGTACTTC,CASSVGTGWRETQYF
TRBV10-3,medium-sized,TRBJ1-4,TRBD1,TGTGCCATCAGTGCGGGACAGGGTCGGGAAAAACTGTTTTTT,CAISAGQGREKLFF